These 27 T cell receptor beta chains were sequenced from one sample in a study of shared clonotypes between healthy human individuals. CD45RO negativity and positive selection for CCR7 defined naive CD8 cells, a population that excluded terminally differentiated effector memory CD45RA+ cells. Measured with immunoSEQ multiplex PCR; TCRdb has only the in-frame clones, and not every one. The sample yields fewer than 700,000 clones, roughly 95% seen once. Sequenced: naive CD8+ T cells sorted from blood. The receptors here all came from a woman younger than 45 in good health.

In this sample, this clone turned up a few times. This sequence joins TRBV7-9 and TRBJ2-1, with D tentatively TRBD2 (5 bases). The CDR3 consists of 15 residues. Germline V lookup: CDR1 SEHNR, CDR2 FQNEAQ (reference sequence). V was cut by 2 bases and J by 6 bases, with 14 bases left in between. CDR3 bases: TGTGCCAGCAGCTTACGGGGTTCGGTGAGCAATGAGCAGTTCTTC. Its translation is CASSLRGSVSNEQFF.

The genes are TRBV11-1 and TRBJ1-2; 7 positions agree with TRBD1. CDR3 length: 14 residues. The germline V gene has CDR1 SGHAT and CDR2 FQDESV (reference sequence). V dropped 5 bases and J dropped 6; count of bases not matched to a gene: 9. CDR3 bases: TGTGCCAGCAGCCTCCGAGACAGGGACCATGGCTACACCTTC. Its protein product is CASSLRDRDHGYTF.

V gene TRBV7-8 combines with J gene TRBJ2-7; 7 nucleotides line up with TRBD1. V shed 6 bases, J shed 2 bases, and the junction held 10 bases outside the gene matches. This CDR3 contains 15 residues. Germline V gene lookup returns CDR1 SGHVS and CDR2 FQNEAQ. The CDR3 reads CASSNNLQGTYEQYF. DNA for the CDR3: TGTGCCAGCAGTAACAACCTACAGGGGACCTACGAGCAGTACTTC.

CDR3 bases: TGTGCCAGTAGTTCTCGACTAGCGGGAGGGCCGGGGATTGAGCAGTTCTTC. It translates to CASSSRLAGGPGIEQFF. The chain has TRBV19 and TRBJ2-1; the match to TRBD2 covers 14 bases. Germline V lookup: CDR1 LNHDA, CDR2 SQIVND (reference sequence). V shed 5 bases and J 9 bases; nucleotides not matched to a gene: 12. There are 17 residues in the CDR3.

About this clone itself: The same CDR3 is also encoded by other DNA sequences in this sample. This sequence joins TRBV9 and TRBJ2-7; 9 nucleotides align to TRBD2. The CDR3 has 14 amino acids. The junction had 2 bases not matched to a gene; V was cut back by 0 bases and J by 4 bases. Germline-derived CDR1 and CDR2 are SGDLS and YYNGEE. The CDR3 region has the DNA TGTGCCAGCAGCGTAGGGCTAGCGGGATACGAGCAGTACTTC. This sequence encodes CASSVGLAGYEQYF.

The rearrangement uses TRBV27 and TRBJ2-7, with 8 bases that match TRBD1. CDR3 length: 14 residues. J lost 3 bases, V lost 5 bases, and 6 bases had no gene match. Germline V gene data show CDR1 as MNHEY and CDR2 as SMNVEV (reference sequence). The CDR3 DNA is TGTGCCAGCAGTACGCAGGGGGCCATCTACGAGCAGTACTTC. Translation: CASSTQGAIYEQYF.

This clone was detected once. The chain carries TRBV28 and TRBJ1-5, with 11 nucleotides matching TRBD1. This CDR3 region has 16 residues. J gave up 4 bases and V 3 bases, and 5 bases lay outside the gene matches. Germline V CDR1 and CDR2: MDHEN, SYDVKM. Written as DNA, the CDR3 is TGTGCCAGCAGTTTGGACAGGGGGCTTCGTAATCAGCCCCAGCATTTT. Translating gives CASSLDRGLRNQPQHF.

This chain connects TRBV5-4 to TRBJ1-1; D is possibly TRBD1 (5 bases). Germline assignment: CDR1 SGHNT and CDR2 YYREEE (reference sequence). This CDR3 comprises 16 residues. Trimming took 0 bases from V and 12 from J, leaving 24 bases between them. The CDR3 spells CASSLALWGTAVVSFF. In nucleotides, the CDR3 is TGTGCCAGCAGCTTGGCGCTTTGGGGGACCGCCGTGGTTTCTTTCTTT. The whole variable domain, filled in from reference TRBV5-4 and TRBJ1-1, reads ETGVTQSPTHLIKTRGQQVTLRCSSQSGHNTVSWYQQALGQGPQFIFQYYREEENGRGNFPPRFSGLQFPNYSSELNVNALELDDSALYLCASSLALWGTAVVSFFGQGTRLTVV.

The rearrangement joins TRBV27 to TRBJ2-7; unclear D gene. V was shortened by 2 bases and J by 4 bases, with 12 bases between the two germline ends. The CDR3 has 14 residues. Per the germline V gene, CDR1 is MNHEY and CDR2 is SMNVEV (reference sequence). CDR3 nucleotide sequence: TGTGCCAGCAGTTTAGACGGGTCGGGTTACGAGCAGTACTTC. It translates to CASSLDGSGYEQYF.

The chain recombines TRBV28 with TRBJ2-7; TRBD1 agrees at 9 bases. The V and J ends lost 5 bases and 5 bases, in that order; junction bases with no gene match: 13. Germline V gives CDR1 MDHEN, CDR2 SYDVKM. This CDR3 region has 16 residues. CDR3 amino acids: CASSDPTGTGSHEQYF. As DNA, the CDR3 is TGTGCCAGCAGTGATCCCACCGGGACAGGGAGCCACGAGCAGTACTTC.

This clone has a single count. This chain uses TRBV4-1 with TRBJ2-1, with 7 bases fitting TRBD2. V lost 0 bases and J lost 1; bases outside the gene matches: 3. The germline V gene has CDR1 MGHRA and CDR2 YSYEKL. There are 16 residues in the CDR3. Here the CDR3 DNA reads TGCGCCAGCAGCCAAGATATGGGGGGGTCCTACAATGAGCAGTTCTTC. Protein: CASSQDMGGSYNEQFF.

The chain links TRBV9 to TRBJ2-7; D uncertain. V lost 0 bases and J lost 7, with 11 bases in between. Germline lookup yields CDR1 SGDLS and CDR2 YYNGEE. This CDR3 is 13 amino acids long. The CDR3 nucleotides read TGTGCCAGCAGCGTAGCAACCGCAGGAGAGCAGTACTTC. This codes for CASSVATAGEQYF.

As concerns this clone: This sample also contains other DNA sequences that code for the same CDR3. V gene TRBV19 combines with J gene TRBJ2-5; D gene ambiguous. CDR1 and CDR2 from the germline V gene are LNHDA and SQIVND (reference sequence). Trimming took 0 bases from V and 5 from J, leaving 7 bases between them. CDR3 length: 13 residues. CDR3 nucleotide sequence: TGTGCCAGTAGTATAGACTCAGAGGAGACCCAGTACTTC. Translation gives CASSIDSEETQYF.

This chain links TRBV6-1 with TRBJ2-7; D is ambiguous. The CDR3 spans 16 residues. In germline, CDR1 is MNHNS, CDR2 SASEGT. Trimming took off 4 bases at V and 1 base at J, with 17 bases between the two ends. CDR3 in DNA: TGTGCCAGCAGTGCCGACACGCTCTCTTTATCCTACGAGCAGTACTTC. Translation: CASSADTLSLSYEQYF.

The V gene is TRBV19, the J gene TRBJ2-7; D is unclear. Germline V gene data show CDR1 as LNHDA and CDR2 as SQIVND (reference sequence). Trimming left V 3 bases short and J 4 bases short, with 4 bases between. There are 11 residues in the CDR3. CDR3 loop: CASSIPYEQYF. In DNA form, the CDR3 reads TGTGCCAGTAGTATCCCTTACGAGCAGTACTTC. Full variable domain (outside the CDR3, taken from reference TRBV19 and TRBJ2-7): DGGITQSPKYLFRKEGQNVTLSCEQNLNHDAMYWYRQDPGQGLRLIYYSQIVNDFQKGDIAEGYSVSREKKESFPLTVTSAQKNPTAFYLCASSIPYEQYFGPGTRLTVT.

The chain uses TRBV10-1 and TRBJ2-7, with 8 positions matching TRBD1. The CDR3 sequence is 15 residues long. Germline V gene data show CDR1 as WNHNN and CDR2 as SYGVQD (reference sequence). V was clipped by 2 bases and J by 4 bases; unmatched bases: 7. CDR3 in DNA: TGCGCCAGCAGTGAGGGAACAGGGGGAGAATACGAGCAGTACTTC. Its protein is CASSEGTGGEYEQYF.

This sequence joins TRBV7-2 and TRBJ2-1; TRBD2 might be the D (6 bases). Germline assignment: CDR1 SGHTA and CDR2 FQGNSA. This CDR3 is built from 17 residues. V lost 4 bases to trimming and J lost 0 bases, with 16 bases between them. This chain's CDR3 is CASSSLLAGISYNEQFF. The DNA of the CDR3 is TGTGCCAGCAGCTCGTTGTTGGCGGGGATCTCCTACAATGAGCAGTTCTTC.

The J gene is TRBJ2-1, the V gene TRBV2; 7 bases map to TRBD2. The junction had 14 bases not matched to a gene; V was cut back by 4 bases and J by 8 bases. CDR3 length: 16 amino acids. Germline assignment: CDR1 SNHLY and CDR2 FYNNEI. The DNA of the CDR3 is TGTGCCAGCAGTGGGTATCTCGCGGGAGTAGAGGATGAGCAGTTCTTC. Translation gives CASSGYLAGVEDEQFF.

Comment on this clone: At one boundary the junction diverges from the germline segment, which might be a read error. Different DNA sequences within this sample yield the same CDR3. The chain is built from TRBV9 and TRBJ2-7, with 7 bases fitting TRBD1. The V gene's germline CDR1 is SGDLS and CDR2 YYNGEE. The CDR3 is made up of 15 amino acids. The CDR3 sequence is CASSVGQGLAYAQYF. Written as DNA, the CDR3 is TGTGCCAGCAGCGTAGGACAGGGATTAGCCTACGCGCAGTACTTC.

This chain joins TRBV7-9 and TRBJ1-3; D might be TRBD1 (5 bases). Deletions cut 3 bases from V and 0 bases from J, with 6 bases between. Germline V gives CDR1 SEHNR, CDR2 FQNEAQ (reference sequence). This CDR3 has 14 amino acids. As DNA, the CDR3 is TGTGCCAGCAGCTTGAGGGGCTCTGGAAACACCATATATTTT. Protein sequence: CASSLRGSGNTIYF. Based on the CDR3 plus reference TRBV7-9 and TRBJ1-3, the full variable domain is DTGVSQNPRHKITKRGQNVTFRCDPISEHNRLYWYRQTLGQGPEFLTYFQNEAQLEKSRLLSDRFSAERPKGSFSTLEIQRTEQGDSAMYLCASSLRGSGNTIYFGEGSWLTVV.

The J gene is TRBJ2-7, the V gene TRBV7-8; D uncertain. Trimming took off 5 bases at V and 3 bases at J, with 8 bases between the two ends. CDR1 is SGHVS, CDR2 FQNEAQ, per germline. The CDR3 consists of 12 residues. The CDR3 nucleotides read TGTGCCAGCAGCACCGACAACTACGAGCAGTACTTC. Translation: CASSTDNYEQYF.

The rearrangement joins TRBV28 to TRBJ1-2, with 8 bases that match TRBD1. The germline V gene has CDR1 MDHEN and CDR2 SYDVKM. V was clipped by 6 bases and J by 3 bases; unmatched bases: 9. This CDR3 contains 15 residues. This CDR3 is CASRSRQGIDYGYTF. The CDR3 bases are TGTGCCAGCAGATCCCGACAGGGGATAGACTATGGCTACACCTTC.

The CDR3 coding sequence is TGTGCCAGCAGTATTCACAGGCAGGACGAGCAGTTCTTC. Protein product: CASSIHRQDEQFF. The rearrangement uses TRBV27 and TRBJ2-1, with D maybe TRBD1 (5 bases). The germline V and J ends were trimmed by 5 bases and 10 bases, with 15 bases remaining between them. This CDR3 comprises 13 residues. The V gene's germline CDR1 is MNHEY and CDR2 SMNVEV (reference sequence).

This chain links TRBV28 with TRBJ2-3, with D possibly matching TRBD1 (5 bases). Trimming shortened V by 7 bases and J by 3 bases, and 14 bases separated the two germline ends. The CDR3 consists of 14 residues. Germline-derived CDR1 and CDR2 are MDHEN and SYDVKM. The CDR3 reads CASKDRKGTDTQYF. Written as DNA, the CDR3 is TGTGCCAGCAAAGACAGAAAGGGTACAGATACGCAGTATTTT.

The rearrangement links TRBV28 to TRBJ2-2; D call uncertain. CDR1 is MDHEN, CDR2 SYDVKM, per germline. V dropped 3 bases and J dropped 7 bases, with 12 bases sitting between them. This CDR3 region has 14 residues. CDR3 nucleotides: TGTGCCAGCAGTTTTCGTTTCAGACTCGGGGAGCTGTTTTTT. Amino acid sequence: CASSFRFRLGELFF.

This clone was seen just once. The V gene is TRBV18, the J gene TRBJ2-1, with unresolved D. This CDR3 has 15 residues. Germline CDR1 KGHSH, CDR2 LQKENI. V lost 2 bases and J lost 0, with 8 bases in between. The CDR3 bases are TGTGCCAGCTCACCATGGGCAAGCTCCTACAATGAGCAGTTCTTC. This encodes CASSPWASSYNEQFF.

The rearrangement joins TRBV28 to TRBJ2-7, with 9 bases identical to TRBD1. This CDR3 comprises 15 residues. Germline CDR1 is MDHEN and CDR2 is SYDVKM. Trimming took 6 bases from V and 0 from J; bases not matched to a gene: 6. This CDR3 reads CASSPRTGVSYEQYF. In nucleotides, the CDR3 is TGTGCCAGCAGCCCGAGGACAGGGGTCTCCTACGAGCAGTACTTC.